This TCR beta chain was captured in a study of blood T cell repertoires in COVID-19. Study overall: Spain, Italy and the United States supplied samples that represented acute and convalescent COVID-19. The analysed material was cDNA or gDNA that came from T cells, B-cell-depleted T cells, or PBMCs.

The ends lost 4 bases at V and 4 bases at J; junction bases unmatched: 3. The CDR3 length is 15 residues. The germline gives CDR1 SGHRS, CDR2 YFSETQ. Original data processing: Counts of nucleated cells, estimated from reference gene primer amplification, were obtained. Clones were read by immunoSEQ multiplex PCR, and TCRdb kept only the in-frame ones, dropping some. For V, J and clone size, that table is used; D and trimming come from the DNA. Seen here are tens of thousands of clones, around 90% observed once, and the top ten hold about 3%. Sequenced input: peripheral blood. The rearrangement links TRBV5-1 to TRBJ2-2; TRBD1 agrees at 11 bases. This sequence was found in a woman in her forties or fifties with active or convalescent COVID-19. The CDR3 protein is CASSPGTGGTGELFF. CDR3 sequence (DNA): TGCGCCAGCAGCCCGGGGACAGGGGGCACCGGGGAGCTGTTTTTT.